Listed below are T cell receptor beta chains from one sample, sequenced in a study of blood T cell repertoires in COVID-19. The table came from immunoSEQ multiplex PCR; TCRdb's copy has only in-frame clones and leaves some out. The sample shows some 360,000 clones, roughly 86% of them seen only once. The sequenced sample consisted of PBMCs or T cells enriched from blood (not recorded which). All receptors derive from a woman aged 30 to 39 who had been exposed to COVID-19. Each CDR3 is given with its conserved first and last residue. D genes are given only for firm matches. Rows give clone size only sometimes, using once, few, many, or a class for an expanded clone.

clone size: .
D gene: .
J gene: TRBJ1-2
V gene: TRBV12-3/TRBV12-4
CDR3 DNA: TGTGCCAGCAGCCAGGACAGCTATGGCTACACCTTC
CDR3 protein: CASSQDSYGYTF

clone size: few
D gene: TRBD1
J gene: TRBJ1-2
V gene: TRBV7-3
CDR3 DNA: TGTGCCAGCAGCTTAGAGGGACAGGCTCTCTATGGCTACACCTTC
CDR3 protein: CASSLEGQALYGYTF

clone size: .
D gene: .
J gene: TRBJ2-7
V gene: TRBV6-2/TRBV6-3
CDR3 DNA: TGTGCCAGCAGTTATGGAGGACAGAGTACCTACGAGCAGTACTTC
CDR3 protein: CASSYGGQSTYEQYF

clone size: once
D gene: TRBD1
J gene: TRBJ1-5
V gene: TRBV19
CDR3 DNA: TGTGCCAGTACCGACAGGGGCAGTCAGCCCCAGCATTTT
CDR3 protein: CASTDRGSQPQHF

clone size: .
D gene: .
J gene: TRBJ2-4
V gene: TRBV19
CDR3 DNA: TGTGCCAGTAGGGCCAGGGGGGTGGACTTACTAGCCAAAAACATTCAGTACTTC
CDR3 protein: CASRARGVDLLAKNIQYF

clone size: once
D gene: TRBD1
J gene: TRBJ2-7
V gene: TRBV9
CDR3 DNA: TGTGCCAGCAGCGTAACTTCCGGGACAGGGACGGGCGAGCAGTACTTC
CDR3 protein: CASSVTSGTGTGEQYF

clone size: .
D gene: TRBD2
J gene: TRBJ2-3
V gene: TRBV7-3
CDR3 DNA: TGTGCCAGCAGCCTTCTAGCGGGAGGGCCCCGGGCAGATACGCAGTATTTT
CDR3 protein: CASSLLAGGPRADTQYF

clone size: .
D gene: .
J gene: TRBJ2-3
V gene: TRBV28
CDR3 DNA: TGTGCCAGCAGTTCCCCACAGGATCAGACAGATACGCAGTATTTT
CDR3 protein: CASSSPQDQTDTQYF

clone size: .
D gene: .
J gene: TRBJ1-6
V gene: TRBV7-2
CDR3 DNA: TGTGCCAGCAGCTTATTCTTCCCCGGGGGTAATTCACCCCTCCACTTT
CDR3 protein: CASSLFFPGGNSPLHF

clone size: .
D gene: .
J gene: TRBJ2-2
V gene: TRBV2
CDR3 DNA: TGTGCCAGCAAGCTACAGGGAACAAACACCGGGGAGCTGTTTTTT
CDR3 protein: CASKLQGTNTGELFF

clone size: .
D gene: TRBD2
J gene: TRBJ2-2
V gene: TRBV14
CDR3 DNA: TGTGCCAGCAGCAGACTAGCGGGGACGAACACCGGGGAGCTGTTTTTT
CDR3 protein: CASSRLAGTNTGELFF

clone size: .
D gene: TRBD2
J gene: TRBJ2-3
V gene: TRBV11-2
CDR3 DNA: TGTGCCAGCAGCTTAGACGGAGCGGGAGGGTTCGCAGATACGCAGTATTTT
CDR3 protein: CASSLDGAGGFADTQYF

clone size: .
D gene: .
J gene: TRBJ1-2
V gene: TRBV19
CDR3 DNA: TGTGCCAGTAGTATCCGGAGCGAGCTCAATGGCTACACCTTC
CDR3 protein: CASSIRSELNGYTF

clone size: .
D gene: .
J gene: TRBJ2-7
V gene: TRBV3-1/TRBV3-2
CDR3 DNA: TGTGCCAGCAGCCCGCTGACTAGATCCTACGAGCAGTACTTC
CDR3 protein: CASSPLTRSYEQYF

clone size: .
D gene: TRBD1
J gene: TRBJ2-7
V gene: TRBV27
CDR3 DNA: TGTGCCAGCAGTCGGACAGGGGTGGGCACCTACGAGCAGTACTTC
CDR3 protein: CASSRTGVGTYEQYF

clone size: .
D gene: TRBD2
J gene: TRBJ2-1
V gene: TRBV19
CDR3 DNA: TGTGCCAGTAGTCTGCGACTAGCGGGAGGGTCCTACAATGAGCAGTTCTTC
CDR3 protein: CASSLRLAGGSYNEQFF

clone size: .
D gene: .
J gene: TRBJ2-7
V gene: TRBV5-6
CDR3 DNA: TGTGCCAGCAGCTTGGCAGGGCACAAGACCTACGAGCAGTACTTC
CDR3 protein: CASSLAGHKTYEQYF

clone size: .
D gene: TRBD2
J gene: TRBJ2-1
V gene: TRBV5-5
CDR3 DNA: TGTGCCAGCAGCTCTTCAGGCCTAGCGGCTTACAATGAGCAGTTCTTC
CDR3 protein: CASSSSGLAAYNEQFF

clone size: .
D gene: .
J gene: TRBJ2-7
V gene: TRBV5-1
CDR3 DNA: TGCGCCAGCAGCTTGTCGGAGTCAGCGGCCCACGAGCAGTACTTC
CDR3 protein: CASSLSESAAHEQYF

clone size: .
D gene: .
J gene: TRBJ1-3
V gene: TRBV2
CDR3 DNA: TGTGCCAGCAGTGAGCAGGGGAACTCTGGAAACACCATATATTTT
CDR3 protein: CASSEQGNSGNTIYF

clone size: once
D gene: TRBD2
J gene: TRBJ2-5
V gene: TRBV5-1
CDR3 DNA: TGCGCCAGCAGCGCCCGGGGGGTTGGTGAGACCCAGTACTTC
CDR3 protein: CASSARGVGETQYF

clone size: .
D gene: .
J gene: TRBJ2-7
V gene: TRBV30
CDR3 DNA: TGTGCCTGGACGGCCGGGATTTACGAGCAGTACTTC
CDR3 protein: CAWTAGIYEQYF

clone size: .
D gene: .
J gene: TRBJ2-1
V gene: TRBV7-6
CDR3 DNA: TGTGCCAGCAGCTTAACCACAGGGTCGTTCCACAATGAGCAGTTCTTC
CDR3 protein: CASSLTTGSFHNEQFF

clone size: .
D gene: TRBD1
J gene: TRBJ2-3
V gene: TRBV5-1
CDR3 DNA: TGCGCCAGCAGGGGACAGGGGCCAGATACGCAGTATTTT
CDR3 protein: CASRGQGPDTQYF

clone size: .
D gene: TRBD1
J gene: TRBJ1-2
V gene: TRBV7-9
CDR3 DNA: TGTGCCAGCAGCTGGGACAGGGAAGGCTACACCTTC
CDR3 protein: CASSWDREGYTF

clone size: .
D gene: TRBD1
J gene: TRBJ2-7
V gene: TRBV5-1
CDR3 DNA: TGCGCCAGCAGTGAAACAGGGGCGAGCTACGAGCAGTACTTC
CDR3 protein: CASSETGASYEQYF

clone size: .
D gene: .
J gene: TRBJ2-5
V gene: TRBV2
CDR3 DNA: TGTGCCAGCAGTGGCGAGTTACAAGAGACCCAGTACTTC
CDR3 protein: CASSGELQETQYF

clone size: once
D gene: .
J gene: TRBJ1-2
V gene: TRBV10-3
CDR3 DNA: TGTGCCATCAGTGGAGGAGGGGGAGGGTACGATCTCAGCTATGGCTACACCTTC
CDR3 protein: CAISGGGGGYDLSYGYTF

clone size: .
D gene: .
J gene: TRBJ1-5
V gene: TRBV9
CDR3 DNA: TGTGCCAGCAGCCCGAGCGGGGATCTCGGGCAGCCCCAGCATTTT
CDR3 protein: CASSPSGDLGQPQHF

clone size: .
D gene: .
J gene: TRBJ1-2
V gene: TRBV27
CDR3 DNA: TGTGCCAGCAGTTTGTCGGCAGGGCTAAGAATAGGCGATAACTATGGCTACACCTTC
CDR3 protein: CASSLSAGLRIGDNYGYTF

clone size: once
D gene: TRBD1
J gene: TRBJ2-5
V gene: TRBV7-8
CDR3 DNA: TGTGCCAGCAGCTTCCGAGGGGGCGGGGAGACCCAGTACTTC
CDR3 protein: CASSFRGGGETQYF

clone size: .
D gene: TRBD2
J gene: TRBJ2-1
V gene: TRBV4-2
CDR3 DNA: TGTGCCAGCAGCCAAGGATCGACTAGCGGGAGGGTCGGGGATGAGCAGTTCTTC
CDR3 protein: CASSQGSTSGRVGDEQFF

clone size: .
D gene: TRBD1
J gene: TRBJ2-1
V gene: TRBV7-9
CDR3 DNA: TGTGCCAGCAGCAGGGGACAGTACAATGAGCAGTTCTTC
CDR3 protein: CASSRGQYNEQFF

clone size: once
D gene: .
J gene: TRBJ2-5
V gene: TRBV7-3
CDR3 DNA: TGTGCCAGCAGCGTTTCAGGGTCCCAAGAGACCCAGTACTTC
CDR3 protein: CASSVSGSQETQYF

clone size: .
D gene: .
J gene: TRBJ2-3
V gene: TRBV30
CDR3 DNA: TGTGCCTGGAGTGAAGGGGTTTCCCCTAGCACAGATACGCAGTATTTT
CDR3 protein: CAWSEGVSPSTDTQYF

clone size: .
D gene: .
J gene: TRBJ1-4
V gene: TRBV6-5
CDR3 DNA: TGTGCCAGCAGGCTTGCGGGAAGTGAAAAACTGTTTTTT
CDR3 protein: CASRLAGSEKLFF

clone size: .
D gene: .
J gene: TRBJ1-4
V gene: TRBV7-6
CDR3 DNA: TGTGCCAGCAGCCCCTTTCCTGCAACTAATGAAAAACTGTTTTTT
CDR3 protein: CASSPFPATNEKLFF

clone size: .
D gene: .
J gene: TRBJ2-7
V gene: TRBV19
CDR3 DNA: TGTGCCAGTAGTAGTTCGGGGGTGGTGTACGAGCAGTACTTC
CDR3 protein: CASSSSGVVYEQYF

clone size: .
D gene: .
J gene: TRBJ1-5
V gene: TRBV30
CDR3 DNA: TGTGCCTGGAGTAAAGCAAGCAGCAATCAGCCCCAGCATTTT
CDR3 protein: CAWSKASSNQPQHF

clone size: once
D gene: TRBD1
J gene: TRBJ1-2
V gene: TRBV5-1
CDR3 DNA: TGCGCCAGCAGCTTGGCCGGGGGACAGGGGTATGGCTACACCTTC
CDR3 protein: CASSLAGGQGYGYTF

clone size: .
D gene: TRBD1
J gene: TRBJ2-5
V gene: TRBV14
CDR3 DNA: TGTGCCAGCAGCCAAAAGACAGGGCAAGAGACCCAGTACTTC
CDR3 protein: CASSQKTGQETQYF

clone size: .
D gene: .
J gene: TRBJ1-1
V gene: TRBV28
CDR3 DNA: TGTGCCAGCGGGACAAACACTGAAGCTTTCTTT
CDR3 protein: CASGTNTEAFF

clone size: .
D gene: .
J gene: TRBJ2-5
V gene: TRBV19
CDR3 DNA: TGTGCCAGTAGTAGGACAGCGATTTTCCAAGAGACCCAGTACTTC
CDR3 protein: CASSRTAIFQETQYF

clone size: .
D gene: .
J gene: TRBJ2-3
V gene: TRBV18
CDR3 DNA: TGTGCCAGCTCACCACAAGCTAGCACAGATACGCAGTATTTT
CDR3 protein: CASSPQASTDTQYF

clone size: once
D gene: .
J gene: TRBJ1-6
V gene: TRBV5-1
CDR3 DNA: TGCGCCAGCAGCCCGCTGGGAGGGACCAGGGGCAGCTCCTATAATTCACCCCTCCACTTT
CDR3 protein: CASSPLGGTRGSSYNSPLHF

clone size: .
D gene: TRBD1
J gene: TRBJ1-2
V gene: TRBV27
CDR3 DNA: TGTGCCAGCAGTCCCAGGACAGGATCTAACTATGGCTACACCTTC
CDR3 protein: CASSPRTGSNYGYTF

clone size: .
D gene: TRBD1
J gene: TRBJ1-2
V gene: TRBV29-1
CDR3 DNA: TGCAGCGTTGATGGGCTTGGACAGGGCTATGGCTACACCTTC
CDR3 protein: CSVDGLGQGYGYTF

clone size: once
D gene: TRBD2
J gene: TRBJ2-1
V gene: TRBV30
CDR3 DNA: TGTGCCTGGAGTCTTTCCTCCGGGACTAGTAGTGGGCAGTTCTTC
CDR3 protein: CAWSLSSGTSSGQFF

clone size: .
D gene: TRBD2
J gene: TRBJ2-1
V gene: TRBV27
CDR3 DNA: TGTGCCAGCAGTTCCGGGACTAGCTTATTTTATGAGCAGTTCTTC
CDR3 protein: CASSSGTSLFYEQFF

clone size: .
D gene: .
J gene: TRBJ2-7
V gene: TRBV9
CDR3 DNA: TGTGCCAGCAGCGTAGCTGAGGGAATACCCTACGAGCAGTACTTC
CDR3 protein: CASSVAEGIPYEQYF

clone size: .
D gene: TRBD2
J gene: TRBJ2-5
V gene: TRBV11-2
CDR3 DNA: TGTGCCAGCAGCCTCGGGAGGGCCAGGGAGACCCAGTACTTC
CDR3 protein: CASSLGRARETQYF

clone size: .
D gene: TRBD2
J gene: TRBJ2-5
V gene: TRBV3-1/TRBV3-2
CDR3 DNA: TGTGCCAGCAGCCAAGATTACCCTGGACTAGCGGGAGGGCGAGAGACCCAGTACTTC
CDR3 protein: CASSQDYPGLAGGRETQYF